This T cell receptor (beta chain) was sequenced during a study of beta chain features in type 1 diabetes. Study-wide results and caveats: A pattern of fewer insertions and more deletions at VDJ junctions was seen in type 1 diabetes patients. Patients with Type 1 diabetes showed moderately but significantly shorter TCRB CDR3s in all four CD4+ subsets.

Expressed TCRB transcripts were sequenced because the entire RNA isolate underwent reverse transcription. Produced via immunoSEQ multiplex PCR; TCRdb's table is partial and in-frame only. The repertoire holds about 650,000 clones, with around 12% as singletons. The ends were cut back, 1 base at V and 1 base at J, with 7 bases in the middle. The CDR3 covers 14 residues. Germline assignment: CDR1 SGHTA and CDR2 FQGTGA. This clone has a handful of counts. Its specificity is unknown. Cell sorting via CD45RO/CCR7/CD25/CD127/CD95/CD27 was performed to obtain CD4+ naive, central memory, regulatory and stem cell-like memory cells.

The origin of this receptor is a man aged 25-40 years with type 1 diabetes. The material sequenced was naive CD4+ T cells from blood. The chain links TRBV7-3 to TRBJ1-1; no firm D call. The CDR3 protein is CASSLRGSNTEAFF. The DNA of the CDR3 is TGTGCCAGCAGCTTAAGGGGATCGAACACTGAAGCTTTCTTT.